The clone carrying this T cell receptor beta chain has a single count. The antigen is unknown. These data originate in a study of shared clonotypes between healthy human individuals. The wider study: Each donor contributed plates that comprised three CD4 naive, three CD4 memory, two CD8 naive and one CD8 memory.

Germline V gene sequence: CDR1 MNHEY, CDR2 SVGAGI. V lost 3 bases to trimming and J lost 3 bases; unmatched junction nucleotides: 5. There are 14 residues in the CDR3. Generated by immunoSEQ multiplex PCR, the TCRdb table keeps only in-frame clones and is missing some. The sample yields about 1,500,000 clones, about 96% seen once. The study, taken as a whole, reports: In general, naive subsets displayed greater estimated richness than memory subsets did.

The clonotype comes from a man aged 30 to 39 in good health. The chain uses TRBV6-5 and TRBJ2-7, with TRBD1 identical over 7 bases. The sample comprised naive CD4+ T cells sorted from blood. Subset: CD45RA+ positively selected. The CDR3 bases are TGTGCCAGCAGTTATCATTACAGGGGCTACGAGCAGTACTTC. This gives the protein CASSYHYRGYEQYF.